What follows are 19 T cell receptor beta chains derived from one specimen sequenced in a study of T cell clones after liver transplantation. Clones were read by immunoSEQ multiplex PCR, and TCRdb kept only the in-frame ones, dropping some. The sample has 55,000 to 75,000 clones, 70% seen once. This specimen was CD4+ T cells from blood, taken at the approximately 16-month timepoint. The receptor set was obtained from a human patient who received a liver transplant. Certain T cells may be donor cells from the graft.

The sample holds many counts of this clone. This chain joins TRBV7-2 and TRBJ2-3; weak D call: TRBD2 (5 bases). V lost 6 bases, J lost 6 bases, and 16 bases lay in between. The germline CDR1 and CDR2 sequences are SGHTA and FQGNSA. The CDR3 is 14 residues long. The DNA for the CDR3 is TGTGCCAGCAGTCCGAGGGCCTTCCGGGATACGCAGTATTTT. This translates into CASSPRAFRDTQYF. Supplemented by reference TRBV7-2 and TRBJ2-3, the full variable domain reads GAGVSQSPSNKVTEKGKDVELRCDPISGHTALYWYRQSLGQGLEFLIYFQGNSAPDKSGLPSDRFSAERTGGSVSTLTIQRTQQEDSAVYLCASSPRAFRDTQYFGPGTRLTVL.

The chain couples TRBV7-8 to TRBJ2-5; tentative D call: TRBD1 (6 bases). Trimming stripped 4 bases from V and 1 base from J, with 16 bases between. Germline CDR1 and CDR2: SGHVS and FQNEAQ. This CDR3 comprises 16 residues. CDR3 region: CASSSQGYGVQETQYF. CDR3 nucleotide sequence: TGTGCCAGCAGCTCACAGGGCTACGGGGTCCAAGAGACCCAGTACTTC.

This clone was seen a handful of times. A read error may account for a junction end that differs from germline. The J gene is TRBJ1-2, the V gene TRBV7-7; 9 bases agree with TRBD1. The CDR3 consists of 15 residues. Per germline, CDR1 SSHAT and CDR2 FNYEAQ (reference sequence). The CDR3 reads CASSSEWTGDDGYTF. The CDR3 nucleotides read TGTGCTAGCAGCTCAGAATGGACAGGGGATGATGGCTACACCTTC.

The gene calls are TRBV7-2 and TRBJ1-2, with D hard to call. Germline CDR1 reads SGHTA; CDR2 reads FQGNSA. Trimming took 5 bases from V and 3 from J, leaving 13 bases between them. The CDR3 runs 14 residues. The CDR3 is CASSPGPGDYGYTF. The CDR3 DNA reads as TGTGCCAGCAGCCCCGGGCCTGGGGACTATGGCTACACCTTC.

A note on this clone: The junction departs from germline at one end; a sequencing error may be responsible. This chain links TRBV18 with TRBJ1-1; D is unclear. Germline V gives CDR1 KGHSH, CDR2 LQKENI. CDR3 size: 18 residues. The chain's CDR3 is CASSPPNFRGRLNTEAFF. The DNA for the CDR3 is TGTGCCAGCTCTCCACCTAACTTCCGAGGACGCCTGAACACTGAAGCTTTCTTT.

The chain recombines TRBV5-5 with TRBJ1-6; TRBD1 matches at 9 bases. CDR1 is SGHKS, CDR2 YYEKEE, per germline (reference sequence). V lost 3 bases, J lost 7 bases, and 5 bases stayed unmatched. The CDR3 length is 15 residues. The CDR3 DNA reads TGTGCCAGCAGCTACACCGGGACAGGGAATTCACCCCTCCACTTT. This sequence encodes CASSYTGTGNSPLHF.

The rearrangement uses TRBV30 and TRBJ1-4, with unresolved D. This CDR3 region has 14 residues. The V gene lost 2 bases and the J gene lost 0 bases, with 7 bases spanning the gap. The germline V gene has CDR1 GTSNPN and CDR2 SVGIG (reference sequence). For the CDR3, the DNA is TGTGCCTGGAGTTATGATGCAACTAATGAAAAACTGTTTTTT. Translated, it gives CAWSYDATNEKLFF.

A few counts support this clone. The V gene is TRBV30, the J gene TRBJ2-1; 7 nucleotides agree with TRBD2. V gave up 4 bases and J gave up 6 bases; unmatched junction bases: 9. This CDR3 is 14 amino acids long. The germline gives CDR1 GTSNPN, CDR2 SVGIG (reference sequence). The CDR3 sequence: CAWIWGRGRNEQFF. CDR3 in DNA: TGTGCCTGGATCTGGGGGAGGGGACGCAATGAGCAGTTCTTC.

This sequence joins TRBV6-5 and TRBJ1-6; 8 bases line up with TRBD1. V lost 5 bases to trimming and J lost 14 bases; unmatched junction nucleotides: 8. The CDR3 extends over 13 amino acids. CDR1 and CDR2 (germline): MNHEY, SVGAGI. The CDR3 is CASSRGQGWALHF. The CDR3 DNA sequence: TGTGCCAGCAGTCGAGGACAGGGTTGGGCCCTCCACTTT.

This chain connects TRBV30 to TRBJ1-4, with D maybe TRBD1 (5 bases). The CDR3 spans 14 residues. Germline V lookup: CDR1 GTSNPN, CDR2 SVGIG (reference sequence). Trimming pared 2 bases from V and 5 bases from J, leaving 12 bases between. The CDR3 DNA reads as TGTGCCTGGAGTCCAGGGATAGGGAATGAAAAACTGTTTTTT. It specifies CAWSPGIGNEKLFF. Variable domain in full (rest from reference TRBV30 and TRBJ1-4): SQTIHQWPATLVQPVGSPLSLECTVEGTSNPNLYWYRQAAGRGLQLLFYSVGIGQISSEVPQNLSASRPQDRQFILSSKKLLLSDSGFYLCAWSPGIGNEKLFFGSGTQLSVL.

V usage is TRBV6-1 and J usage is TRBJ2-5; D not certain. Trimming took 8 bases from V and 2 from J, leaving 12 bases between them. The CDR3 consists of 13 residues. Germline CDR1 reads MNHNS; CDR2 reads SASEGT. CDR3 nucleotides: TGTGCCAGCGATGTGGCAGGTCAAGAGACCCAGTACTTC. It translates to CASDVAGQETQYF.

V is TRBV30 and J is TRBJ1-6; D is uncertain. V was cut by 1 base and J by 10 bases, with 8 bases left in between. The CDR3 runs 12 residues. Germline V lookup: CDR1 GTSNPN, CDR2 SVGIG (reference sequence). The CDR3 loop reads CAWSGAISPLHF. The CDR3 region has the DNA TGTGCCTGGAGTGGGGCCATATCACCCCTCCACTTT. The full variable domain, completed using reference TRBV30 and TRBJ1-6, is SQTIHQWPATLVQPVGSPLSLECTVEGTSNPNLYWYRQAAGRGLQLLFYSVGIGQISSEVPQNLSASRPQDRQFILSSKKLLLSDSGFYLCAWSGAISPLHFGNGTRLTVT.

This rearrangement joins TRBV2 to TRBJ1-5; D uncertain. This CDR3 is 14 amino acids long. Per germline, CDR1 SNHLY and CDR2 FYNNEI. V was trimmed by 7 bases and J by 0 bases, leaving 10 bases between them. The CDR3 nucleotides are TGTGCCAGCACCCCTCTAAATAGCAATCAGCCCCAGCATTTT. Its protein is CASTPLNSNQPQHF.

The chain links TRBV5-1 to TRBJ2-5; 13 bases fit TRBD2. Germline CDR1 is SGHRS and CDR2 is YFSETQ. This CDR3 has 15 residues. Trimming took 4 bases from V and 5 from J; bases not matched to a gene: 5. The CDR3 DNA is TGCGCCAGCAGCGCCGGACTAGCGGGGGTTGAGACCCAGTACTTC. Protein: CASSAGLAGVETQYF. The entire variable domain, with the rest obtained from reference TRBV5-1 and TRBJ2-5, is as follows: KAGVTQTPRYLIKTRGQQVTLSCSPISGHRSVSWYQQTPGQGLQFLFEYFSETQRNKGNFPGRFSGRQFSNSRSEMNVSTLELGDSALYLCASSAGLAGVETQYFGPGTRLLVL.

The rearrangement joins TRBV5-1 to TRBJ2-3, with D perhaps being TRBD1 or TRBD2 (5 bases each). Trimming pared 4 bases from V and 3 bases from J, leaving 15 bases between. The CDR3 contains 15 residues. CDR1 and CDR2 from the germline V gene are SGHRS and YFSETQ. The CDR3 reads CASSRDDSETDTQYF. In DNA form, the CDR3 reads TGCGCCAGCAGCCGGGACGACTCCGAGACAGATACGCAGTATTTT.

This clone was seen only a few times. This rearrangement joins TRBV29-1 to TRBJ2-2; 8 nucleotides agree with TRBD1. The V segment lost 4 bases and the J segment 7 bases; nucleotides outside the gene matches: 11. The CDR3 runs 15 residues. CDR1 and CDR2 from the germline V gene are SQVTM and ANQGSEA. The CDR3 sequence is CSVAVTGGKHGELFF. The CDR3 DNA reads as TGCAGCGTTGCCGTCACAGGGGGTAAACACGGGGAGCTGTTTTTT.

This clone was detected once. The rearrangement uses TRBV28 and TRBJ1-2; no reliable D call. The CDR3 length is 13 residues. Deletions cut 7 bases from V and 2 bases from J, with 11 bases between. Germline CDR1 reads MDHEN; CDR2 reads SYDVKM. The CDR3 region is CASTGAPNYGYTF. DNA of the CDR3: TGTGCCAGCACCGGTGCCCCCAACTATGGCTACACCTTC.

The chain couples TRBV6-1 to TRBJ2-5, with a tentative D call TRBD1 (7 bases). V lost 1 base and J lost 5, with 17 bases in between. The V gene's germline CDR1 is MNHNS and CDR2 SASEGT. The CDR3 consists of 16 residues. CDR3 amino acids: CASSEGSGGYGETQYF. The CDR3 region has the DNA TGTGCCAGCAGTGAAGGTTCAGGGGGGTACGGGGAGACCCAGTACTTC.

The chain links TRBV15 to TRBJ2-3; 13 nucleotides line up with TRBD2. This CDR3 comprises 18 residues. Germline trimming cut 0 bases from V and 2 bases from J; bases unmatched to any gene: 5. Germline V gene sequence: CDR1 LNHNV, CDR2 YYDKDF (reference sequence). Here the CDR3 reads CATSRDLGTSGDTDTQYF. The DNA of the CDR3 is TGTGCCACCAGCAGAGATCTGGGGACTAGCGGGGACACAGATACGCAGTATTTT.